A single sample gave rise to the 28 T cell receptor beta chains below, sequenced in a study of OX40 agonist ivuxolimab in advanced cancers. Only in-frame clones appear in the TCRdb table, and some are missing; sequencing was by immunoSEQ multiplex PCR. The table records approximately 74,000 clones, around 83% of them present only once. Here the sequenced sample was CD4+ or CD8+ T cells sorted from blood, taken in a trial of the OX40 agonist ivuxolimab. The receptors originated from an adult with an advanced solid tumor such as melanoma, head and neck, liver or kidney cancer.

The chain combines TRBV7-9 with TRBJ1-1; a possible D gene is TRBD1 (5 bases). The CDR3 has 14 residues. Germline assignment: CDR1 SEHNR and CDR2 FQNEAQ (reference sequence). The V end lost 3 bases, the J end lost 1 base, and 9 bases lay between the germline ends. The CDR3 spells CASSFDTGNTEAFF. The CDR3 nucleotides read TGTGCCAGCAGCTTCGACACAGGGAACACTGAAGCTTTCTTT.

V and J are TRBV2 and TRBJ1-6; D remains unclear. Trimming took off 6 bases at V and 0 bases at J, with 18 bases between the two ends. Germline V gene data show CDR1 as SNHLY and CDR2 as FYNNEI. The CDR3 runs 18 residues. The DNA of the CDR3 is TGTGCCAGCAGCGCTCGTGCCAGCCCGAGCTCCTATAATTCACCCCTCCACTTT. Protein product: CASSARASPSSYNSPLHF.

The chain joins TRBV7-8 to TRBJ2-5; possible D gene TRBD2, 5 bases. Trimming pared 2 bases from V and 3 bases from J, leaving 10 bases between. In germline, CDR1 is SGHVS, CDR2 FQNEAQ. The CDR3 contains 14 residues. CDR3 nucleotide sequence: TGTGCCAGCAGCTTAACGGAGACTAAAGAGACCCAGTACTTC. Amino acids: CASSLTETKETQYF.

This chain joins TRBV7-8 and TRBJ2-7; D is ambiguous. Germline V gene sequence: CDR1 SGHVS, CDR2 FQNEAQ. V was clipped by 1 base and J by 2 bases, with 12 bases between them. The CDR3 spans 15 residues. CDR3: CASSLGEGWAYEQYF. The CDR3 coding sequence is TGTGCCAGCAGCTTAGGAGAAGGGTGGGCCTACGAGCAGTACTTC. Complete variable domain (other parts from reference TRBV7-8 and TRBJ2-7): GAGVSQSPRYKVAKRGQDVALRCDPISGHVSLFWYQQALGQGPEFLTYFQNEAQLDKSGLPSDRFFAERPEGSVSTLKIQRTQQEDSAVYLCASSLGEGWAYEQYFGPGTRLTVT.

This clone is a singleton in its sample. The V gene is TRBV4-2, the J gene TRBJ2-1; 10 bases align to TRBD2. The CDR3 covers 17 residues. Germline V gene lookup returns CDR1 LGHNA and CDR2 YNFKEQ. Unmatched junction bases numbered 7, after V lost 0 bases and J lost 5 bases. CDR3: CASSQEASGRAHNEQFF. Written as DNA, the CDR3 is TGTGCCAGCAGCCAAGAAGCTAGCGGGAGAGCCCACAATGAGCAGTTCTTC.

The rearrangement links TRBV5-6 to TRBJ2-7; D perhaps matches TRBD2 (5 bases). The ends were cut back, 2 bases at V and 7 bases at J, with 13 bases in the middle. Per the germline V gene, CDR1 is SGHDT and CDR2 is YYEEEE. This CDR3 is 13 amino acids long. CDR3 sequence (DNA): TGTGCCAGCAGCTTCGCCGGGATGGGGGAGCAGTACTTC. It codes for CASSFAGMGEQYF.

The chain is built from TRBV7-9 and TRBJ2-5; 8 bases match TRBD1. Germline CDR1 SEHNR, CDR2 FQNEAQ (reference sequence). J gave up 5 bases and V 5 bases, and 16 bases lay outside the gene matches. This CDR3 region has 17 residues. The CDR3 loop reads CASSTGQATGAGETQYF. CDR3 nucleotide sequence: TGTGCCAGCAGCACGGGACAGGCGACTGGGGCCGGGGAGACCCAGTACTTC.

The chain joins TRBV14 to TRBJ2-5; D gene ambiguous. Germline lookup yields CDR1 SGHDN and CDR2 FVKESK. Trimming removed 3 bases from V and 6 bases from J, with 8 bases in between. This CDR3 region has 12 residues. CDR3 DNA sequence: TGTGCCAGCAGCCATGGGGTTAAGACCCAGTACTTC. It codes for CASSHGVKTQYF. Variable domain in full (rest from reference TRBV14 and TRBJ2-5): EAGVTQFPSHSVIEKGQTVTLRCDPISGHDNLYWYRRVMGKEIKFLLHFVKESKQDESGMPNNRFLAERTGGTYSTLKVQPAELEDSGVYFCASSHGVKTQYFGPGTRLLVL.

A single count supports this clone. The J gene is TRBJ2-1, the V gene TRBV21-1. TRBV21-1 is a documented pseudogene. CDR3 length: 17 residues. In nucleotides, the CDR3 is TGTGCCAGCAGCAAATTATGGGGAAGCTTCCCCTACAATGAGCAGTTCTTC. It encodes CASSKLWGSFPYNEQFF.

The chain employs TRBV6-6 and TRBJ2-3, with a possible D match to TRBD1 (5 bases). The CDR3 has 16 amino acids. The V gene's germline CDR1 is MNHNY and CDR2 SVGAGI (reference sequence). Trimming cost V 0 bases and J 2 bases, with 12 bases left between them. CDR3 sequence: CASSYSYPTATDTQYF. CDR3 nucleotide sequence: TGTGCCAGCAGTTACTCCTACCCGACAGCCACAGATACGCAGTATTTT.

CDR3 amino acids: CASSIGTGVAETQYF. The CDR3 DNA is TGTGCCAGTAGTATAGGGACAGGGGTCGCAGAGACCCAGTACTTC. J is TRBJ2-5 and V is TRBV19, with 9 bases fitting TRBD1. The CDR3 consists of 15 residues. The ends lost 1 base at V and 4 bases at J; junction bases unmatched: 4. Germline V lookup: CDR1 LNHDA, CDR2 SQIVND (reference sequence). The full variable domain, with the rest looked up from reference TRBV19 and TRBJ2-5, is DGGITQSPKYLFRKEGQNVTLSCEQNLNHDAMYWYRQDPGQGLRLIYYSQIVNDFQKGDIAEGYSVSREKKESFPLTVTSAQKNPTAFYLCASSIGTGVAETQYFGPGTRLLVL.

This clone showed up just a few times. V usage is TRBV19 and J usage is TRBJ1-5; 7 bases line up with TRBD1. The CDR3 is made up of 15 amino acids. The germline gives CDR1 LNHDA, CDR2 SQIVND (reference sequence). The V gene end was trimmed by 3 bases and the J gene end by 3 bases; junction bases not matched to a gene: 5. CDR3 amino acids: CASSIGQGVNQPQHF. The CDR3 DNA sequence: TGTGCCAGTAGTATTGGTCAGGGGGTCAATCAGCCCCAGCATTTT.

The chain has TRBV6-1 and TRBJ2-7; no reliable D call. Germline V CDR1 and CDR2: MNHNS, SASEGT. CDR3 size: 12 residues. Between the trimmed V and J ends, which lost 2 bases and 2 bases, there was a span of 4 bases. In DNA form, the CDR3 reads TGTGCCAGCAGTGAAACAACCTACGAGCAGTACTTC. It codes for CASSETTYEQYF.

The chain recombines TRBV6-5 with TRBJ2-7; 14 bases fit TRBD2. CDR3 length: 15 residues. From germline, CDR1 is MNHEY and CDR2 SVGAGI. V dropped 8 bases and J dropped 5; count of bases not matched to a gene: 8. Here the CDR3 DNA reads TGTGCCAGCTCTACCGGGACTAGCGGGGGCGACGAGCAGTACTTC. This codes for CASSTGTSGGDEQYF.

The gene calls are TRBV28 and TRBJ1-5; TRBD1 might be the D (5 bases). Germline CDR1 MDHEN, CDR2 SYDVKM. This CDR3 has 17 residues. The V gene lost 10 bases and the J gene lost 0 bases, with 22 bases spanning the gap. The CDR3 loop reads CATELPVGELSNQPQHF. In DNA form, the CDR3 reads TGTGCCACCGAACTCCCGGTGGGGGAACTTAGCAATCAGCCCCAGCATTTT.

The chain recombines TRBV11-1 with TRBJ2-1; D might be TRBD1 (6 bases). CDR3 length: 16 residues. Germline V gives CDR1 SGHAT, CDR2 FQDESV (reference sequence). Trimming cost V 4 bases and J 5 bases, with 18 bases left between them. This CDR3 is CASSSADRHKDNEQFF. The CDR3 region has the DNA TGTGCCAGCAGCTCAGCGGACAGACACAAAGACAATGAGCAGTTCTTC.

The CDR3 bases are TGTGCCAGCAGTTTATCCAGCGGGGGCGGCACCGGGGAGCTGTTTTTT. Translation: CASSLSSGGGTGELFF. The chain combines TRBV2 with TRBJ2-2; 8 positions match TRBD2. Germline-derived CDR1 and CDR2 are SNHLY and FYNNEI. V shed 5 bases and J 4 bases; nucleotides not matched to a gene: 9. CDR3 length: 16 amino acids. Looking up the rest from reference TRBV2 and TRBJ2-2 gives the full variable domain: EPEVTQTPSHQVTQMGQEVILRCVPISNHLYFYWYRQILGQKVEFLVSFYNNEISEKSEIFDDQFSVERPDGSNFTLKIRSTKLEDSAMYFCASSLSSGGGTGELFFGEGSRLTVL.

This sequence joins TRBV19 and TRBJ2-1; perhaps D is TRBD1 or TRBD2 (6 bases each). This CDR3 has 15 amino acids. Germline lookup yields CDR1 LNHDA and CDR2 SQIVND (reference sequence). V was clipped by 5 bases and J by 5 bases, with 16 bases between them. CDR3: CASSVTRRGDNEQFF. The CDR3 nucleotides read TGTGCCAGTAGTGTTACTAGAAGGGGGGACAATGAGCAGTTCTTC. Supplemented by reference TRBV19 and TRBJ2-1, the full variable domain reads DGGITQSPKYLFRKEGQNVTLSCEQNLNHDAMYWYRQDPGQGLRLIYYSQIVNDFQKGDIAEGYSVSREKKESFPLTVTSAQKNPTAFYLCASSVTRRGDNEQFFGPGTRLTVL.

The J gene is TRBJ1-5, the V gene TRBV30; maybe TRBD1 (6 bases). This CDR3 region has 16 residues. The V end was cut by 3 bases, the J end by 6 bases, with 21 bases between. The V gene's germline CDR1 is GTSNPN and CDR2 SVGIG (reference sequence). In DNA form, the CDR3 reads TGTGCCTGGAGCGCTACCCGGACAGACGTGCTTCAGCCCCAGCATTTT. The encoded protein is CAWSATRTDVLQPQHF.

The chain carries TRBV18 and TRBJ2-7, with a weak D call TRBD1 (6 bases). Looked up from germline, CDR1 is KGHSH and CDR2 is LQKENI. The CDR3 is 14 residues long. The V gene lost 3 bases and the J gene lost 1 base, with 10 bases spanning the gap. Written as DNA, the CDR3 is TGTGCCAGCTCACCTAACAGGGAATCCTACGAGCAGTACTTC. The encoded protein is CASSPNRESYEQYF.

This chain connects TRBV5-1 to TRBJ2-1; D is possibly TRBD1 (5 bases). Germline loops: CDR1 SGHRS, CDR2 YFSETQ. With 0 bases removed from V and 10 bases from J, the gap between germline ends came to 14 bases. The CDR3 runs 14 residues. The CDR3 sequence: CASSLASRQLEQFF. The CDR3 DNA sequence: TGCGCCAGCAGCTTGGCCTCAAGACAGCTCGAGCAGTTCTTC.

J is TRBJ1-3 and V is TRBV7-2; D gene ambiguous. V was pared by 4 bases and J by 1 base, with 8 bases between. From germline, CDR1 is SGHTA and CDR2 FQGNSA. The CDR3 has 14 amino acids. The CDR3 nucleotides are TGTGCCAGCAGCTACAGACGATCTGGAAACACCATATATTTT. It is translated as CASSYRRSGNTIYF.

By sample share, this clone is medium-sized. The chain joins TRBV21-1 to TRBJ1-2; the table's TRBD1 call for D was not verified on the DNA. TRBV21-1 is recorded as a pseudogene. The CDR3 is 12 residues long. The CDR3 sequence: CASLLRGYGYTF. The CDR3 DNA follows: TGTGCCAGTTTACTAAGGGGCTATGGCTACACCTTC.

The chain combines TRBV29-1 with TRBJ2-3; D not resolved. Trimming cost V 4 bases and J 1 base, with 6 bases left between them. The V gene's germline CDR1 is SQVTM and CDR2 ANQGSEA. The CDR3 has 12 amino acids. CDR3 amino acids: CSVGQGTDTQYF. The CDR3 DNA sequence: TGCAGCGTTGGTCAGGGCACAGATACGCAGTATTTT.

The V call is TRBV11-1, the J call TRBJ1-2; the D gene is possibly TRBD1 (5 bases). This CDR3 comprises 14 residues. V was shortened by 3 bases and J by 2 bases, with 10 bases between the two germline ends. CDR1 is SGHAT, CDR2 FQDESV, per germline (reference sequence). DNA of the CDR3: TGTGCCAGCAGCTTCTCAGGGTTCAACTATGGCTACACCTTC. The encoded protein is CASSFSGFNYGYTF.

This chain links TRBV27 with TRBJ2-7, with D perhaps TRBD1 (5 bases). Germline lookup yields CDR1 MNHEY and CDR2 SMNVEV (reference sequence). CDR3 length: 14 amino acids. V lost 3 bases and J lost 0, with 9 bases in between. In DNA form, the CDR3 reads TGTGCCAGCAGTTTTCGCAGGGACTCCTACGAGCAGTACTTC. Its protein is CASSFRRDSYEQYF.

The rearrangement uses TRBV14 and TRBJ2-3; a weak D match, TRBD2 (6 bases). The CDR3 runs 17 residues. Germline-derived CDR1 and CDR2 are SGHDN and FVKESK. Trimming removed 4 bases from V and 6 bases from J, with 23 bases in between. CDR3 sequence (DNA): TGTGCCAGCAGCCCCCTTCTCGGGAGCCCGGCTCGGGATACGCAGTATTTT. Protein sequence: CASSPLLGSPARDTQYF.

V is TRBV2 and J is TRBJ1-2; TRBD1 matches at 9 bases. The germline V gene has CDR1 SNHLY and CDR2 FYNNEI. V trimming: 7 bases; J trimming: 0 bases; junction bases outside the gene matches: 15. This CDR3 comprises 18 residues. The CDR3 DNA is TGTGCCAGCAAGAGGATAAACAGGGGGCAAACTTCTAACTATGGCTACACCTTC. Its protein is CASKRINRGQTSNYGYTF.